These T cell receptor beta chains were read from a single sample in a study of technical replicates of blood from a few donors. TCRdb's copy holds only in-frame clones and misses some; the assay was immunoSEQ multiplex PCR. In the table there are under 100,000 clones, 70% to 90% of which are singletons. Sequencing was carried out using PBMCs. Source of these receptors: a human donor in good health. Some clones in this sample may be carry-over from other donors' samples. Each CDR3 is given with its conserved first and last residue. The size of a clone is reported for some rows only, either as once, few or many, or as a class for expanded clones.

j_gene,abundance,v_gene,CDR3aa
TRBJ2-2,NA,TRBV9,CASSPSGTGGTGELFF
TRBJ1-2,once,TRBV4-1,CASSQDLGPPIGYTF
TRBJ2-7,NA,TRBV5-6,CASSSGTTYEQYF
TRBJ2-3,few,TRBV7-3,CASSLSEQSTDTQYF
TRBJ2-7,few,TRBV6-1,CASRGTGATYEQYF
TRBJ2-5,NA,TRBV4-1,CASSLDSQETQYF
TRBJ1-2,NA,TRBV9,CASSVRGGVTGDYGYTF
TRBJ2-1,NA,TRBV4-1,CASSQISGDYNEQFF
TRBJ2-3,NA,TRBV6-1,CASSETSGGFSTDTQYF
TRBJ2-3,NA,TRBV7-9,CASSRYRTGGDRTDTQYF
TRBJ1-1,NA,TRBV6-6,CASSPGQGGNTEAFF
TRBJ1-2,NA,TRBV7-9,CASSTGTANYGYTF
TRBJ2-7,NA,TRBV5-6,CASSRGDSHYEQYF
TRBJ2-7,NA,TRBV7-2,CATGREESYEQYF
TRBJ1-2,NA,TRBV30,CAWSSAGNYGYTF
TRBJ2-5,NA,TRBV5-1,CASSKVRGLETQYF
TRBJ1-2,NA,TRBV15,CATSRARGPVGYTF
TRBJ2-3,NA,TRBV23-1,CASSHLALVRTDTQYF
TRBJ1-5,NA,TRBV9,CASSVGRDVNQPQHF
TRBJ2-1,NA,TRBV19,CASSIASGPYNEQFF
TRBJ1-4,NA,TRBV6-6,CASSYTRGGGELFF
TRBJ2-7,NA,TRBV30,CAWPDRGPSSYEQYF
TRBJ2-7,NA,TRBV15,CATSRGGQIYEQYF
TRBJ2-7,few,TRBV30,CAWSVDRGSGEQYF
TRBJ2-2,once,TRBV30,CAWSVLGHWNTGELFF
TRBJ1-5,NA,TRBV19,CASTFGGGVQPQHF
TRBJ2-7,NA,TRBV7-2,CASSLEDGGASSYEQYF
TRBJ1-6,NA,TRBV4-3,CASSQDGENSPLHF
TRBJ1-5,NA,TRBV15,CATSRGRDQPQHF
TRBJ2-3,NA,TRBV5-1,CASSLGLAGGFTDTQYF
TRBJ1-1,few,TRBV7-9,CASSSPPGQPEAFF
TRBJ1-2,once,TRBV5-1,CASSAPDRNYGYTF
TRBJ2-3,NA,TRBV11-3,CASSGRTSGVGTDTQYF
TRBJ1-4,once,TRBV5-1,CASRVAGGSNEKLFF
TRBJ1-4,NA,TRBV6-5,CASSPGWATNEKLFF
TRBJ1-5,NA,TRBV6-1,CASSTGQGGNQPQHF
TRBJ2-3,few,TRBV7-2,CASSTLAGGATDTQYF
TRBJ1-3,NA,TRBV7-9,CASSARQDPSGNTIYF
TRBJ2-5,NA,TRBV7-2,CASSLYSQETQYF
TRBJ1-1,NA,TRBV7-9,CASSSREGYTEAFF
TRBJ2-5,NA,TRBV5-5,CASSLTTDGTQYF
TRBJ1-4,NA,TRBV7-2,CASSLAAYQGEKLFF
TRBJ2-2,NA,TRBV25-1,CASTTGTGVTGELFF
TRBJ2-7,NA,TRBV12-1,CASRGAGVSPNEQYF
TRBJ1-5,once,TRBV5-1,CASSQGTGINQPQHF
TRBJ2-7,NA,TRBV5-8,CASSSGTSGRAAYEQYF
TRBJ2-5,NA,TRBV6-1,CASSEDSSGANQETQYF
TRBJ1-2,NA,TRBV2,CASKGRGYGYTF
TRBJ1-1,NA,TRBV19,CASSIGSTEAFF
TRBJ1-1,NA,TRBV19,CASSISLGHREAFF
TRBJ2-7,NA,TRBV5-8,CASSFRSIEGDEQYF
TRBJ2-5,NA,TRBV6-5,CASSYSWQLGETQYF
TRBJ2-7,NA,TRBV11-2,CASSFNRGEQYF
TRBJ1-1,NA,TRBV7-9,CASSFLETEAFF
TRBJ1-1,NA,TRBV5-8,CASRPGQRANTEAFF
TRBJ1-1,NA,TRBV19,CASTAGIRFQAFF
TRBJ2-7,NA,TRBV7-9,CASRKGSYEQYF